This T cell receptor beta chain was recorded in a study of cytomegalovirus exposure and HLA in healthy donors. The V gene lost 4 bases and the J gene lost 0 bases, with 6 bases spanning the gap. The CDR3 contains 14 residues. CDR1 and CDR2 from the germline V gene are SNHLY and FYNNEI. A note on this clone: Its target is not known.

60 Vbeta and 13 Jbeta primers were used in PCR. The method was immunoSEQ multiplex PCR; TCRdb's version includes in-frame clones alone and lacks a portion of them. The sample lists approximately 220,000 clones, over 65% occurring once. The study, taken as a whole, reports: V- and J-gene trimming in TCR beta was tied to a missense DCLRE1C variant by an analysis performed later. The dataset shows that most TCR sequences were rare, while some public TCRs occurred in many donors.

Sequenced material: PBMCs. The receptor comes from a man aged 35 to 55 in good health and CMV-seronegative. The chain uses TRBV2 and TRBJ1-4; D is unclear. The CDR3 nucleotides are TGTGCCAGCAGTGGGCAGGCAACTAATGAAAAACTGTTTTTT. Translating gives CASSGQATNEKLFF.